These 16 T cell receptor beta chains were sequenced from one sample in a study of T cells in Graves' hyperthyroidism and ophthalmopathy. There were TCR beta CDR3 regions amplified from RNA transcripts. The HTBI primer set was used in a first-round RT-PCR of the TCR CDR3. TCRdb analysed the multiplex PCR reads with MiXCR anew, one entry per CDR3 protein. The data hold 500,000 to 600,000 distinct CDR3 sequences, with 35% to 55% observed a single time. The sequencing input was peripheral blood or thyroid tissue (not recorded which). The receptor source for this set is an adult woman with Graves' disease, either hyperthyroidism or ophthalmopathy (not recorded which).

There are many counts of this clonotype. The chain is built from TRBV20-1 and TRBJ2-7; a weak D match, TRBD1 (5 bases). The germline CDR1 and CDR2 sequences are DFQATT and SNEGSKA (reference sequence). The CDR3 covers 13 residues. V was cut by 6 bases and J by 1 base, with 13 bases left in between. The CDR3, as DNA: TGCAGTGCCAGGGTCCCGTGGTCCTACGAGCAGTACTTC. It yields the protein CSARVPWSYEQYF.

This clonotype was seen many times. The chain is built from TRBV30 and TRBJ1-5, with D possibly matching TRBD1 (6 bases). Germline CDR1 and CDR2: GTSNPN and SVGIG (reference sequence). CDR3 size: 13 residues. Trimming pared 0 bases from V and 7 bases from J, leaving 10 bases between. Written as DNA, the CDR3 is TGTGCCTGGAGTGTAACAGGGAGACAGCCCCAGCATTTT. It codes for CAWSVTGRQPQHF.

This clonotype was counted many times. The chain carries TRBV29-1 and TRBJ1-1; D unresolved. The V end lost 5 bases, the J end lost 3 bases, and 16 bases lay between the germline ends. There are 14 residues in the CDR3. Germline-derived CDR1 and CDR2 are SQVTM and ANQGSEA. DNA of the CDR3: TGCAGCGTTCCCCGTGACCGGCGGGACACTGAAGCTTTCTTT. This translates into CSVPRDRRDTEAFF.

V and J are TRBV2 and TRBJ2-2, with TRBD1 as a possible D gene (8 bases). This CDR3 is 15 amino acids long. Germline lookup yields CDR1 SNHLY and CDR2 FYNNEI. V dropped 6 bases and J dropped 7 bases, with 18 bases sitting between them. CDR3 protein: CASRGGTGEGGELFF. The CDR3 nucleotides are TGTGCCAGCAGGGGAGGGACAGGCGAAGGCGGGGAGCTGTTTTTT.

This clonotype was counted at least ten times. This chain uses TRBV10-2 with TRBJ2-7; a weak D match, TRBD2 (5 bases). The length of the CDR3 is 14 residues. The V end was cut by 8 bases, the J end by 4 bases, with 18 bases between. Germline V gene lookup returns CDR1 WSHSY and CDR2 SAAADI. CDR3 nucleotides: TGCGCCAGCGGATCCCTCTCTAGCCGATACGAGCAGTACTTC. Amino acids: CASGSLSSRYEQYF.

There are a few counts of this clonotype. For the CDR3, the DNA is TGTGCCAGCAGCCTCCGGGATGGAGATTCACCCCTCCACTTT. Translated: CASSLRDGDSPLHF. The chain carries TRBV7-2 and TRBJ1-6; the D is unclear. There are 14 residues in the CDR3. The V end lost 5 bases, the J end lost 8 bases, and 13 bases lay between the germline ends. Germline lookup yields CDR1 SGHTA and CDR2 FQGNSA.

The chain joins TRBV20-1 to TRBJ2-7, with TRBD2 matching over 11 bases. With the DNA end fitting TRBJ2-1 better, the J assignment may be wrong. The CDR3 length is 18 residues. Germline V gene lookup returns CDR1 DFQATT and CDR2 SNEGSKA (reference sequence). For the CDR3, the DNA is TGCAGTGCTAAAGTTAGCGGGAGGGCCGTCATTTCGACGGATGAGCAGTTCTTC. As protein: CSAKVSGRAVISTDEQFF.

This clonotype was detected a few times. The V call is TRBV15, the J call TRBJ2-2; D is undetermined. The length of the CDR3 is 14 residues. Germline loops: CDR1 LNHNV, CDR2 YYDKDF (reference sequence). Trimming removed 4 bases from V and 0 bases from J, with 6 bases in between. The chain's CDR3 is CATSTIANTGELFF. The CDR3 nucleotides are TGTGCCACCAGCACCATCGCGAACACCGGGGAGCTGTTTTTT.

This chain links TRBV10-3 with TRBJ1-5; no clear D. The V end lost 2 bases, the J end lost 0 bases, and 8 bases lay between the germline ends. Germline V gene lookup returns CDR1 ENHRY and CDR2 SYGVKD. CDR3 length: 15 amino acids. Written as DNA, the CDR3 is TGTGCCATCAGTGAGCAACCGGTTAGCAATCAGCCCCAGCATTTT. Residues: CAISEQPVSNQPQHF.

The count of this clonotype is one. J is TRBJ1-1 and V is TRBV10-2, with 8 bases aligning to TRBD1. This CDR3 region has 16 residues. The junction had 10 bases not matched to a gene; V was cut back by 6 bases and J by 1 base. The germline gives CDR1 WSHSY, CDR2 SAAADI. The CDR3 DNA reads TGCGCCAGCAGGACAGGGGCGCTACCACCGAACACTGAAGCTTTCTTT. Its translation is CASRTGALPPNTEAFF.

This clonotype was detected a few times. V and J are TRBV19 and TRBJ1-1; possible D gene TRBD1, 6 bases. Germline CDR1 LNHDA, CDR2 SQIVND (reference sequence). The CDR3 is 14 amino acids. V was shortened by 5 bases and J by 1 base, with 11 bases between the two germline ends. The CDR3 DNA is TGTGCCAGTAGTCTCGGGACACGGAACACTGAAGCTTTCTTT. Protein sequence: CASSLGTRNTEAFF.

This clonotype showed up just once. This chain connects TRBV15 to TRBJ1-2; D is unclear. CDR1 and CDR2 from the germline V gene are LNHNV and YYDKDF (reference sequence). CDR3 length equals 15 residues. Trimming stripped 4 bases from V and 3 bases from J, with 15 bases between. CDR3 bases: TGTGCCACCAGCAACCCCTGGGTCCCTGACTATGGCTACACCTTC. It specifies CATSNPWVPDYGYTF.

The chain carries TRBV29-1 and TRBJ2-7; 7 positions agree with TRBD1. The germline gives CDR1 SQVTM, CDR2 ANQGSEA. The trim removed 8 bases at V and 3 bases at J, leaving 7 bases unmatched. There are 12 residues in the CDR3. The CDR3 DNA sequence: TGCAGCATCGGACAGGTCGGCTACGAGCAGTACTTC. Its translation is CSIGQVGYEQYF.

The chain couples TRBV7-9 to TRBJ2-2, with 10 bases fitting TRBD2. Germline trimming cut 5 bases from V and 7 bases from J; bases unmatched to any gene: 10. Germline lookup yields CDR1 SEHNR and CDR2 FQNEAQ (reference sequence). The CDR3 covers 16 residues. The CDR3 here is CASSPLAGHAYGELFF. The CDR3 DNA is TGTGCCAGCAGCCCACTAGCGGGGCACGCCTACGGGGAGCTGTTTTTT.

This clonotype was detected many times. The chain uses TRBV12-3 or TRBV12-4 and TRBJ1-1, with D unresolved. CDR3 length equals 14 residues. Trimming took off 1 base at V and 11 bases at J, with 17 bases between the two ends. The CDR3 sequence is CASSLGAGGEEAFF. DNA of the CDR3: TGTGCCAGCAGTTTAGGTGCCGGAGGTGAGGAGGCTTTCTTT.

This clonotype has a count of ten or more. The chain joins TRBV6-5 to TRBJ1-2; D perhaps matches TRBD1 (5 bases). The CDR3 is made up of 13 amino acids. Germline lookup yields CDR1 MNHEY and CDR2 SVGAGI. V gave up 2 bases and J gave up 4 bases, with 8 bases separating them. CDR3 DNA: TGTGCCAGCAGTTACCCTGGGGGCTATGGCTACACCTTC. This sequence encodes CASSYPGGYGYTF.